This record concerns one T cell receptor beta chain sequence. What it binds is unknown. Germline V gene lookup returns CDR1 MNHEY and CDR2 SVGAGI. V lost 2 bases to trimming and J lost 4 bases; unmatched junction nucleotides: 5. The CDR3 sequence is 16 residues long. The table came from immunoSEQ multiplex PCR; TCRdb's copy has only in-frame clones and leaves some out. This table has about 45,000 clones, roughly 80% appearing once. This sample's time point: recipient sample about 28 days before transplant, after cytoreduction. The data are from a study of T cell clonotyping in hematopoietic cell transplantation. Across the whole study: Pretransplant recipient samples were taken after cytoreduction. Whole-study results and caveats: After transplant, recipient diversity fell while pathologically expanded clonotypes grew through day 180.

This TCR was recovered from a man aged 55 to 69 with myelodysplastic syndrome. Some clones in this sample may be carry-over from other donors' samples. The chain joins TRBV6-5 to TRBJ2-3; TRBD2 aligns across 11 bases. The sample consisted of peripheral blood mononuclear cells, taken before stem cell transplant. The CDR3, as DNA: TGTGCCAGCAGTTACCTTATTAGCGGGGGGGCAGATACGCAGTATTTT. Its protein is CASSYLISGGADTQYF.